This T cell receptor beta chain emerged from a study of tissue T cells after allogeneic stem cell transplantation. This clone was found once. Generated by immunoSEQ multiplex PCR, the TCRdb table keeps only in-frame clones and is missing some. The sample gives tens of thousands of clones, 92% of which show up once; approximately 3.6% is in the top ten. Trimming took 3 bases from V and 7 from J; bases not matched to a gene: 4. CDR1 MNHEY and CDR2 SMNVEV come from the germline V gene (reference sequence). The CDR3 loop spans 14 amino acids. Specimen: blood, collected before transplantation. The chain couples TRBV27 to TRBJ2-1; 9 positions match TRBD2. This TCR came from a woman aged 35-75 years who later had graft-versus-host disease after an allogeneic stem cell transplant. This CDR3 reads CASSFDLAGNEQFF. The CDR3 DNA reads TGTGCCAGCAGTTTTGACCTAGCGGGAAATGAGCAGTTCTTC.